These T cell receptor beta chains were read from a single sample in a study of T cells after yellow fever vaccination. TCRdb ran MiXCR on the 5' RACE reads and lists one entry per CDR3 protein. The repertoire holds 300,000 or so distinct CDR3 sequences, with 6.5% to 8.5% as singletons. The input for sequencing was PBMCs, taken about 49 days after the first yellow fever vaccination. The receptors shown here come from a man younger than 30 who received the YFV17D yellow fever vaccine. CDR3s include the opening cysteine and the closing phenylalanine or tryptophan. D genes are given only for firm matches. For some rows the clone size is stated as once, few or many, or as a class when expanded; others skip it.

clone size: NA
V gene: TRBV7-2
J gene: TRBJ1-1
D gene: NA
CDR3 protein: CASSGQTNTEAFF
CDR3 DNA: TGTGCCAGCAGCGGACAGACCAACACTGAAGCTTTCTTT

clone size: NA
V gene: TRBV20-1
J gene: TRBJ2-3
D gene: NA
CDR3 protein: CSAPGLAAFTDTQYF
CDR3 DNA: TGCAGTGCCCCCGGACTGGCGGCGTTTACAGATACGCAGTATTTT

clone size: NA
V gene: TRBV14
J gene: TRBJ2-1
D gene: TRBD2
CDR3 protein: CASSQLAGGPGNEQFF
CDR3 DNA: TGTGCCAGCAGCCAACTAGCGGGGGGGCCCGGCAATGAGCAGTTCTTC

clone size: many
V gene: TRBV11-1
J gene: TRBJ2-2
D gene: TRBD2
CDR3 protein: CASSFSPGGPSTGELFF
CDR3 DNA: TGTGCCAGCAGCTTTTCCCCGGGGGGGCCGAGCACCGGGGAGCTGTTTTTT

clone size: few
V gene: TRBV5-1
J gene: TRBJ2-5
D gene: TRBD2
CDR3 protein: CASSTARLAGGGTQYF
CDR3 DNA: TGCGCCAGCAGCACCGCCCGACTAGCGGGAGGTGGGACCCAGTACTTC

clone size: NA
V gene: TRBV5-4
J gene: TRBJ1-1
D gene: NA
CDR3 protein: CASSLAKGGTEAFF
CDR3 DNA: TGTGCCAGCAGCTTGGCCAAAGGAGGCACTGAAGCTTTCTTT

clone size: NA
V gene: TRBV7-9
J gene: TRBJ2-3
D gene: NA
CDR3 protein: CASSHLQGLPDTQYF
CDR3 DNA: TGTGCCAGCAGCCACCTACAGGGATTGCCAGATACGCAGTATTTT

clone size: NA
V gene: TRBV5-1
J gene: TRBJ1-3
D gene: NA
CDR3 protein: CASSLALGTGNTIYF
CDR3 DNA: TGCGCCAGCAGCTTGGCCCTCGGTACTGGAAACACCATATATTTT

clone size: NA
V gene: TRBV5-1
J gene: TRBJ2-2
D gene: NA
CDR3 protein: CASSPGSNTGELFF
CDR3 DNA: TGCGCCAGCAGCCCTGGATCGAACACCGGGGAGCTGTTTTTT

clone size: few
V gene: TRBV9
J gene: TRBJ1-3
D gene: NA
CDR3 protein: CASSAGHYSGNTIYF
CDR3 DNA: TGTGCCAGCAGCGCCGGACACTACTCTGGAAACACCATATATTTT

clone size: few
V gene: TRBV11-2
J gene: TRBJ2-3
D gene: NA
CDR3 protein: CARRPQPAPDTQYF
CDR3 DNA: TGTGCCAGGAGACCCCAACCAGCGCCAGATACGCAGTATTTT

clone size: NA
V gene: TRBV5-1
J gene: TRBJ2-5
D gene: NA
CDR3 protein: CASGLTWAGQETQYF
CDR3 DNA: TGCGCCAGCGGCCTTACGTGGGCCGGACAAGAGACCCAGTACTTC

clone size: many
V gene: TRBV29-1
J gene: TRBJ2-7
D gene: NA
CDR3 protein: CSVEHTYEQYF
CDR3 DNA: TGCAGCGTTGAACACACCTACGAGCAGTACTTC

clone size: few
V gene: TRBV12-3/TRBV12-4
J gene: TRBJ2-2
D gene: NA
CDR3 protein: CASTEQGPGELFF
CDR3 DNA: TGTGCCAGCACCGAACAGGGCCCCGGGGAGCTGTTTTTT

clone size: few
V gene: TRBV10-3
J gene: TRBJ2-2
D gene: TRBD1
CDR3 protein: CAITPDRAGELFF
CDR3 DNA: TGTGCCATCACCCCCGACAGGGCCGGGGAGCTGTTTTTT

clone size: NA
V gene: TRBV7-2
J gene: TRBJ1-2
D gene: NA
CDR3 protein: CASSVGGRVGRGYTF
CDR3 DNA: TGTGCCAGCAGCGTAGGCGGCCGGGTGGGACGGGGCTACACCTTC

clone size: few
V gene: TRBV5-1
J gene: TRBJ1-6
D gene: TRBD1
CDR3 protein: CASSLGTGTGNSPLHF
CDR3 DNA: TGCGCCAGCAGCTTGGGGACAGGGACGGGGAATTCACCCCTCCACTTT

clone size: few
V gene: TRBV7-3
J gene: TRBJ1-1
D gene: NA
CDR3 protein: CASSLRRGAEAFF
CDR3 DNA: TGTGCCAGCAGCCTCCGTCGGGGGGCGGAAGCTTTCTTT

clone size: many
V gene: TRBV7-2
J gene: TRBJ1-1
D gene: NA
CDR3 protein: CASQRERGTGAFF
CDR3 DNA: TGTGCCAGCCAGAGGGAAAGAGGCACTGGGGCTTTCTTT

clone size: few
V gene: TRBV7-9
J gene: TRBJ2-7
D gene: TRBD1
CDR3 protein: CASSLGQGNGEQYF
CDR3 DNA: TGTGCCAGCAGCCTGGGACAGGGAAATGGTGAGCAGTACTTC

clone size: few
V gene: TRBV9
J gene: TRBJ2-3
D gene: NA
CDR3 protein: CASSPELVSGTDTQYF
CDR3 DNA: TGTGCCAGCAGCCCTGAGCTGGTCTCCGGTACAGATACGCAGTATTTT

clone size: NA
V gene: TRBV24-1
J gene: TRBJ2-2
D gene: NA
CDR3 protein: CATSDPLTGELFF
CDR3 DNA: TGTGCCACCAGTGATCCTCTCACCGGGGAGCTGTTTTTT

clone size: many
V gene: TRBV7-2
J gene: TRBJ2-1
D gene: NA
CDR3 protein: CASSLLRGKNNEQFF
CDR3 DNA: TGTGCCAGCAGCTTATTGCGGGGTAAAAACAATGAGCAGTTCTTC

clone size: NA
V gene: TRBV19
J gene: TRBJ2-1
D gene: NA
CDR3 protein: CASSITGGSYNEQFF
CDR3 DNA: TGTGCCAGTAGTATAACCGGGGGCTCCTACAATGAGCAGTTCTTC

clone size: few
V gene: TRBV27
J gene: TRBJ2-7
D gene: TRBD1
CDR3 protein: CASSLRAQGAGSYEQYF
CDR3 DNA: TGTGCCAGCAGTCTAAGGGCACAGGGGGCTGGATCCTACGAGCAGTACTTC

clone size: NA
V gene: TRBV5-1
J gene: TRBJ2-6
D gene: TRBD1
CDR3 protein: CASSSGQVAGANVLTF
CDR3 DNA: TGCGCCAGCAGCTCGGGACAGGTAGCTGGGGCCAACGTCCTGACTTTC

clone size: few
V gene: TRBV12-3/TRBV12-4
J gene: TRBJ2-2
D gene: NA
CDR3 protein: CASSFTDLSGELFF
CDR3 DNA: TGTGCCAGCAGTTTCACGGACCTTTCCGGGGAGCTGTTTTTT

clone size: NA
V gene: TRBV5-1
J gene: TRBJ2-2
D gene: TRBD1
CDR3 protein: CASSLVPTGNGGELFF
CDR3 DNA: TGCGCCAGCAGCTTGGTTCCGACAGGGAATGGCGGGGAGCTGTTTTTT

clone size: NA
V gene: TRBV7-2
J gene: TRBJ1-4
D gene: NA
CDR3 protein: CASSPEIGEKLFF
CDR3 DNA: TGTGCCAGCAGCCCTGAAATCGGGGAAAAACTGTTTTTT

clone size: few
V gene: TRBV9
J gene: TRBJ2-5
D gene: TRBD2
CDR3 protein: CASSVRKPGLPYQETQYF
CDR3 DNA: TGTGCCAGCAGCGTCCGCAAGCCGGGACTACCCTACCAAGAGACCCAGTACTTC

clone size: many
V gene: TRBV24-1
J gene: TRBJ2-3
D gene: NA
CDR3 protein: CATSDFSGPSDTQYF
CDR3 DNA: TGTGCCACCAGTGATTTCTCGGGGCCATCAGATACGCAGTATTTT

clone size: few
V gene: TRBV7-6
J gene: TRBJ1-3
D gene: NA
CDR3 protein: CASSLAPGHFWRNTIYF
CDR3 DNA: TGTGCCAGCAGCTTAGCCCCGGGACATTTTTGGAGAAACACCATATATTTT

clone size: many
V gene: TRBV5-1
J gene: TRBJ1-1
D gene: NA
CDR3 protein: CASSLVPLSNTEAFF
CDR3 DNA: TGCGCCAGCAGCTTGGTGCCCCTTAGTAACACTGAAGCTTTCTTT

clone size: NA
V gene: TRBV7-8
J gene: TRBJ2-5
D gene: NA
CDR3 protein: CASSFGPLGETQYF
CDR3 DNA: TGTGCCAGCAGCTTCGGACCTTTAGGGGAGACCCAGTACTTC

clone size: few
V gene: TRBV9
J gene: TRBJ1-6
D gene: NA
CDR3 protein: CASSVTAASPLHF
CDR3 DNA: TGTGCCAGCAGCGTTACAGCCGCATCACCCCTCCACTTT

clone size: NA
V gene: TRBV20-1
J gene: TRBJ1-5
D gene: NA
CDR3 protein: CSASAGVGQPQHF
CDR3 DNA: TGCAGTGCTAGCGCTGGAGTGGGTCAGCCCCAGCATTTT

clone size: many
V gene: TRBV7-2
J gene: TRBJ2-5
D gene: TRBD1
CDR3 protein: CASSGQGWETQYF
CDR3 DNA: TGTGCCAGCAGCGGACAGGGTTGGGAGACCCAGTACTTC